The 19 T cell receptor beta chains in this list originate from one sample, sequenced in a study of T cell responses to AZD1222 COVID-19 vaccine. Repertoires were generated with immunoSEQ multiplex PCR, while TCRdb's copy carries only in-frame clones and drops some. The table lists 85,000 to 130,000 clones, about 88% of them singletons. Source: peripheral blood, taken on day 0 of AZD1222 vaccination. These receptors were taken from an adult in good health.

The CDR3: CASRSGILSSGANVLTF. The CDR3 nucleotides are TGTGCCAGTAGATCGGGCATACTATCCTCTGGGGCCAACGTCCTGACTTTC. This chain joins TRBV19 and TRBJ2-6; D not resolved. Germline CDR1 is LNHDA and CDR2 is SQIVND (reference sequence). Between the trimmed V and J ends, which lost 6 bases and 0 bases, there was a span of 15 bases. This CDR3 contains 17 residues.

The chain joins TRBV3-1 (or the pseudogene TRBV3-2) to TRBJ1-6; 7 bases map to TRBD1. Per germline, CDR1 LGHDT and CDR2 YNNKEL (reference sequence). The CDR3 covers 17 residues. Trimming at V came to 1 base and at J to 5 bases, leaving 8 bases not matched to a gene. The CDR3 loop reads CASSQVNTGTDNSPLHF. CDR3 bases: TGTGCCAGCAGCCAAGTCAATACCGGGACAGATAATTCACCCCTCCACTTT.

CDR3 nucleotide sequence: TGTGCCAGCTCACCACCGGGGGAATATCGAGGTGAAAAACTGTTTTTT. Protein sequence: CASSPPGEYRGEKLFF. The gene calls are TRBV18 and TRBJ1-4; possibly TRBD1 for D (5 bases). Trimming removed 0 bases at V and 7 bases at J, with 15 bases between. The CDR3 runs 16 residues. Germline CDR1 reads KGHSH; CDR2 reads LQKENI.

At least ten counts were recorded for this clone. The V and J genes are TRBV6-6 and TRBJ1-1; D not certain. The V gene's germline CDR1 is MNHNY and CDR2 SVGAGI (reference sequence). There are 12 residues in the CDR3. Trimming pared 2 bases from V and 5 bases from J, leaving 6 bases between. CDR3 nucleotide sequence: TGTGCCAGCAGTTACGAGGGAACTGAAGCTTTCTTT. Translated: CASSYEGTEAFF.

The rearrangement links TRBV28 to TRBJ2-7; TRBD2 matches at 7 bases. J lost 8 bases, V lost 2 bases, and 6 bases had no gene match. CDR3 length: 13 residues. CDR1 and CDR2 from the germline V gene are MDHEN and SYDVKM. The CDR3 DNA reads TGTGCCAGCAGTTTAGCAGCGGGGTCGAAGCAGTACTTC. Protein: CASSLAAGSKQYF.

V gene TRBV2 combines with J gene TRBJ2-7; D unclear. Germline V gene data show CDR1 as SNHLY and CDR2 as FYNNEI. The CDR3 has 11 amino acids. V dropped 6 bases and J dropped 6 bases, with 9 bases sitting between them. DNA for the CDR3: TGTGCCAGCAGCCTCCTTTCCGAGCAGTACTTC. Translation gives CASSLLSEQYF. Full variable domain (missing parts from reference TRBV2 and TRBJ2-7): EPEVTQTPSHQVTQMGQEVILRCVPISNHLYFYWYRQILGQKVEFLVSFYNNEISEKSEIFDDQFSVERPDGSNFTLKIRSTKLEDSAMYFCASSLLSEQYFGPGTRLTVT.

The rearrangement joins TRBV23-1 to TRBJ1-2; D is ambiguous. TRBV23-1 belongs to the ORF category, with a function that is uncertain. V was shortened by 0 bases and J by 5 bases, with 25 bases between the two germline ends. The CDR3 covers 19 residues. The CDR3 reads CASSQSTRVCGPSAYGYTF. The DNA of the CDR3 is TGCGCCAGCAGTCAATCTACGCGTGTTTGTGGGCCCTCCGCGTATGGCTACACCTTC.

The chain links TRBV5-8 to TRBJ2-7, with 13 bases lining up with TRBD2. The CDR3 is made up of 14 amino acids. V was pared by 2 bases and J by 5 bases, with 1 base of the junction left unmatched. Germline V gene data show CDR1 as SGHTS and CDR2 as YDEGEE. The CDR3 region is CASSLGLAGDEQYF. CDR3 coding DNA: TGTGCCAGCAGCTTAGGACTAGCGGGGGACGAGCAGTACTTC.

V is TRBV5-5 and J is TRBJ1-1, with unresolved D. Germline-derived CDR1 and CDR2 are SGHKS and YYEKEE (reference sequence). The length of the CDR3 is 12 residues. V lost 4 bases and J 7 bases, leaving 11 bases between the germline ends. The CDR3 is CASSPFEGEAFF. Written as DNA, the CDR3 is TGTGCCAGCAGCCCCTTCGAGGGTGAAGCTTTCTTT.

This sequence joins TRBV7-7 and TRBJ2-2, with D perhaps matching TRBD1 (5 bases). V was cut by 3 bases and J by 1 base, with 15 bases left in between. The CDR3 is 17 amino acids. Germline loops: CDR1 SSHAT, CDR2 FNYEAQ (reference sequence). In nucleotides, the CDR3 is TGTGCCAGCAGCTTGGGGCAGAATACATTGAACACCGGGGAGCTGTTTTTT. It encodes CASSLGQNTLNTGELFF.

This clone was recorded a few times. Other DNA variants within this sample encode the same CDR3. The genes are TRBV5-1 and TRBJ1-5; no reliable D call. Germline-derived CDR1 and CDR2 are SGHRS and YFSETQ. Trimming stripped 4 bases from V and 2 bases from J, with 7 bases between. This CDR3 region has 13 residues. CDR3 sequence (DNA): TGCGCCAGCAGCACGGACGGCAATCAGCCCCAGCATTTT. Translation gives CASSTDGNQPQHF.

CDR3 loop: CASSLARLARTDTQYF. The CDR3, as DNA: TGCGCCAGCAGCTTGGCCAGACTAGCTCGGACAGATACGCAGTATTTT. The chain links TRBV5-1 to TRBJ2-3; 7 bases agree with TRBD2. This CDR3 contains 16 residues. Germline V gene sequence: CDR1 SGHRS, CDR2 YFSETQ. V lost 0 bases to trimming and J lost 3 bases; unmatched junction nucleotides: 7.

The gene calls are TRBV7-8 and TRBJ1-1; D is perhaps TRBD1 (5 bases). V was pared by 3 bases and J by 2 bases, with 16 bases between. CDR1 and CDR2 from the germline V gene are SGHVS and FQNEAQ. This CDR3 contains 16 residues. CDR3 coding DNA: TGTGCCAGCAGCTTCGTCGGGAGGACACTAAACACTGAAGCTTTCTTT. Its protein is CASSFVGRTLNTEAFF.

This clone was counted a single time. The chain has TRBV3-1 (or the pseudogene TRBV3-2) and TRBJ2-1, with TRBD2 identical over 14 bases. The CDR3 is 18 amino acids. J was trimmed by 1 base and V by 3 bases; bases with no gene match: 5. CDR1 and CDR2 (germline): LGHDT, YNNKEL (reference sequence). The CDR3 is CASSQGLAGAGSYNEQFF. The CDR3 nucleotides are TGTGCCAGCAGCCAGGGACTAGCGGGAGCAGGTTCCTACAATGAGCAGTTCTTC.

Here the CDR3 reads CASSWVGQTFIMDEQFF. CDR3 bases: TGTGCCAGCAGCTGGGTGGGACAGACCTTCATCATGGATGAGCAGTTCTTC. The J gene is TRBJ2-1, the V gene TRBV11-3; 7 nucleotides match TRBD1. The junction had 17 bases not matched to a gene; V was cut back by 4 bases and J by 8 bases. The germline gives CDR1 SGHNT, CDR2 YENEEA. The CDR3 loop spans 17 amino acids. Full variable domain (rest looked up from reference TRBV11-3 and TRBJ2-1): EAGVVQSPRYKIIEKKQPVAFWCNPISGHNTLYWYLQNLGQGPELLIRYENEEAVDDSQLPKDRFSAERLKGVDSTLKIQPAELGDSAVYLCASSWVGQTFIMDEQFFGPGTRLTVL.

V is TRBV27 and J is TRBJ1-1; 10 nucleotides match TRBD1. The CDR3 has 14 residues. Trimming removed 3 bases from V and 5 bases from J; junction bases left unmatched: 3. Germline V gene sequence: CDR1 MNHEY, CDR2 SMNVEV (reference sequence). The chain's CDR3 is CASSFRDRGTEAFF. DNA for the CDR3: TGTGCCAGCAGTTTCCGGGACAGGGGAACTGAAGCTTTCTTT.

The CDR3 nucleotides read TGTGCCAGCAGCATACTACAGGGGGCCGGGGAGCTGTTTTTT. This translates into CASSILQGAGELFF. The rearrangement links TRBV6-5 to TRBJ2-2, with 8 bases lining up with TRBD1. CDR3 length equals 14 residues. The J segment lost 6 bases and the V segment lost 6 bases, leaving 6 bases of the junction unmatched. In germline, CDR1 is MNHEY, CDR2 SVGAGI.

The chain employs TRBV3-1 (or the pseudogene TRBV3-2) and TRBJ2-1; 7 bases line up with TRBD2. The CDR3 consists of 15 residues. The germline CDR1 and CDR2 sequences are LGHDT and YNNKEL (reference sequence). V was pared by 4 bases and J by 4 bases, with 7 bases of the junction left unmatched. In DNA form, the CDR3 reads TGTGCCAGCAGCCCAGAAGCGGGGTTATACAATGAGCAGTTCTTC. Residues: CASSPEAGLYNEQFF.

The rearrangement joins TRBV6-5 to TRBJ2-1; D is unresolved. The germline V and J ends were trimmed by 8 bases and 6 bases, with 8 bases remaining between them. The CDR3 spans 11 residues. CDR1 and CDR2 (germline): MNHEY, SVGAGI. In DNA form, the CDR3 reads TGTGCCAGCGCCGAGGCCAATGAGCAGTTCTTC. Protein sequence: CASAEANEQFF.